This T cell receptor beta chain was captured by sequencing in a study of cytomegalovirus exposure and HLA in healthy donors. This clone occurred once. PCR amplification relied on 60 Vbeta primers (plus 13 Jbeta primers). Only in-frame clones appear in the TCRdb table, and some are missing; sequencing was by immunoSEQ multiplex PCR. The sample holds about 150,000 clones, 60% to 80% seen once. After removal of 1 base from V and 5 bases from J, the junction contained 21 bases not matched to a gene. The CDR3 length is 20 residues. The clonotype originates from a woman under 40 in good health and CMV-seronegative. The chain combines TRBV23-1 with TRBJ1-2; 8 nucleotides line up with TRBD1. TRBV23-1 is given ORF status, its function remaining uncertain. Input material: PBMCs. CDR3 sequence reads: CASSQWATEKDRVHSYGYTF. The CDR3 DNA reads TGCGCCAGCAGTCAATGGGCGACAGAGAAGGACAGGGTCCACTCTTATGGCTACACCTTC.